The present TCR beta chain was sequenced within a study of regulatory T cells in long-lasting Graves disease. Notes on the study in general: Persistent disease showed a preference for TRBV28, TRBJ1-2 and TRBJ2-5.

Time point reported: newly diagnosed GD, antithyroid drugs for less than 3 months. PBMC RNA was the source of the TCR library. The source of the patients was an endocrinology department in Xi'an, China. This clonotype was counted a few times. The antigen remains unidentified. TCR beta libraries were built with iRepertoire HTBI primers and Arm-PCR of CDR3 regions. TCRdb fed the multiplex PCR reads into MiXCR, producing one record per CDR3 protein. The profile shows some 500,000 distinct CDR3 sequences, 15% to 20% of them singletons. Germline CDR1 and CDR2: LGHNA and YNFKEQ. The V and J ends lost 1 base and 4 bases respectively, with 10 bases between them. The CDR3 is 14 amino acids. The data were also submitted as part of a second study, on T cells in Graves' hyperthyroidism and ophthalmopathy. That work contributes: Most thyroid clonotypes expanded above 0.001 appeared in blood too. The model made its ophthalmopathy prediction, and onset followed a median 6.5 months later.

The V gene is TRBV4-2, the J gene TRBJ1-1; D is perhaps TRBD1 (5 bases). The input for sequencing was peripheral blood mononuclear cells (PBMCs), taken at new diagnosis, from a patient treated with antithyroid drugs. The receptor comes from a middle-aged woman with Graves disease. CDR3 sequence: CASSQAKQGTEAFF. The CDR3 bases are TGTGCCAGCAGCCAAGCGAAGCAGGGCACTGAAGCTTTCTTT.